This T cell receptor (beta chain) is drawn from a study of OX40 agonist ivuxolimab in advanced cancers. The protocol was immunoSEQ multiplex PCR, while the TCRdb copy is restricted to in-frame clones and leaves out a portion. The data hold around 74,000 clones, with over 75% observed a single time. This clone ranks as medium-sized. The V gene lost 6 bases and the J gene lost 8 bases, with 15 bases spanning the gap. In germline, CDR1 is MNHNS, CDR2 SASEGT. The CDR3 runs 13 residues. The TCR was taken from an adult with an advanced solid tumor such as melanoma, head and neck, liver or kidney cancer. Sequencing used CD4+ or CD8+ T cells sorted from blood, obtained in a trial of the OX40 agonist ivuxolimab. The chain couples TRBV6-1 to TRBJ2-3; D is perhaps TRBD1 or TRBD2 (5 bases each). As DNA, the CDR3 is TGTGCCAGCAGCCGGGACCCCGGAGGTACGCAGTATTTT. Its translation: CASSRDPGGTQYF.